These T cell receptor beta chains were read from a single sample in a study of CD4+ T cells in melanoma. Clones were sequenced by immunoSEQ multiplex PCR, and TCRdb holds only the in-frame ones, with some missing. This table has about 140,000 clones, around 90% appearing once. The receptors originated from a human donor with melanoma. CDR3s include the opening cysteine and the closing phenylalanine or tryptophan. D genes are given only for firm matches. Size values are once, few and many counts, or a class for expanded clones, and some rows have none.

TRBV5-1	.	TRBJ2-3	.	14	CASSLGPLTDTQYF	TGCGCCAGCAGCTTGGGTCCCCTCACAGATACGCAGTATTTT
TRBV7-9	.	TRBJ1-4	.	12	CASSPREEKLFF	TGTGCCAGCAGCCCCCGCGAAGAAAAACTGTTTTTT
TRBV4-2	.	TRBJ2-7	once	16	CASSQDRGGLTYEQYF	TGTGCCAGCAGCCAAGATAGGGGGGGACTTACCTACGAGCAGTACTTC
TRBV5-1	.	TRBJ1-4	.	15	CASSDTGQTNEKLFF	TGCGCCAGCAGCGACACAGGGCAGACTAATGAAAAACTGTTTTTT
TRBV7-9	.	TRBJ1-2	once	13	CASSVQGSYGYTF	TGTGCCAGCAGCGTTCAGGGTTCGTATGGCTACACCTTC
TRBV15	.	TRBJ1-3	once	13	CATSIVIGDTIYF	TGTGCCACCAGCATAGTGATTGGAGACACCATATATTTT
TRBV5-4	.	TRBJ2-2	.	15	CASSHPAGNTGELFF	TGTGCCAGCAGCCACCCCGCGGGGAACACCGGGGAGCTGTTTTTT
TRBV10-2	TRBD1	TRBJ1-4	.	14	CASSDLDRDEKLFF	TGCGCCAGCAGTGATCTGGACAGGGATGAAAAACTGTTTTTT
TRBV19	TRBD2	TRBJ2-3	once	16	CASSIVAGGRTDTQYF	TGTGCCAGTAGTATAGTTGCGGGGGGGCGCACAGATACGCAGTATTTT
TRBV30	TRBD2	TRBJ2-5	.	14	CAWSPSGGSETQYF	TGTGCCTGGAGTCCAAGCGGGGGTTCGGAGACCCAGTACTTC
TRBV9	TRBD1	TRBJ2-7	once	13	CASSVQGASEQYF	TGTGCCAGCAGCGTACAGGGGGCAAGCGAGCAGTACTTC
TRBV2	.	TRBJ2-7	.	15	CASSVGSPSSYEQYF	TGTGCCAGCAGTGTTGGCAGCCCTAGCTCCTACGAGCAGTACTTC
TRBV30	.	TRBJ1-1	.	13	CAWSGGQNTEAFF	TGTGCCTGGAGTGGCGGACAGAACACTGAAGCTTTCTTT
TRBV6-5	.	TRBJ1-1	.	14	CASSYSKKGTEAFF	TGTGCCAGCAGTTATTCAAAAAAAGGGACTGAAGCTTTCTTT
TRBV4-1	.	TRBJ2-2	.	15	CASSKELPGTGELFF	TGCGCCAGCAGCAAAGAACTACCAGGGACCGGGGAGCTGTTTTTT
TRBV11-2	TRBD1	TRBJ1-4	few	17	CASSLAVEVAGGEKLFF	TGTGCCAGCAGCTTAGCGGTTGAGGTCGCAGGGGGTGAAAAACTGTTTTTT
TRBV6-1	TRBD1	TRBJ2-3	.	14	CASNGGTGADTQCF	TGTGCCAGCAATGGCGGGACAGGCGCGGATACGCAGTGTTTT
TRBV6-6	.	TRBJ2-3	.	16	CASSYLRGKGTDTQYF	TGTGCCAGCAGTTACCTCAGGGGAAAGGGCACAGATACGCAGTATTTT
TRBV29-1	TRBD2	TRBJ2-1	.	13	CSAAGGAGAEQFF	TGCAGCGCCGCGGGGGGGGCGGGCGCCGAGCAGTTCTTC
TRBV10-3	.	TRBJ2-1	.	13	CAISGVSYNEQFF	TGTGCCATCAGTGGGGTCTCCTACAATGAGCAGTTCTTC
TRBV5-5	.	TRBJ2-3	.	15	CASSLSDPGRDTQYF	TGTGCCAGCAGCTTGTCCGACCCCGGAAGAGATACGCAGTATTTT
TRBV2	.	TRBJ1-2	.	16	CASRRGSSPFNYGYTF	TGTGCCAGCAGGAGGGGCAGTTCCCCCTTTAACTATGGCTACACCTTC
TRBV4-1	.	TRBJ1-5	.	15	CASSQGPFGAQPQHF	TGCGCCAGCAGCCAAGGGCCGTTTGGTGCTCAGCCCCAGCATTTT
TRBV5-1	.	TRBJ1-2	.	14	CASSLDSSNYGYTF	TGCGCCAGCAGCTTGGACAGCTCTAACTATGGCTACACCTTC
TRBV10-2	TRBD1	TRBJ2-7	.	14	CASRPGQGAYEQYF	TGCGCCAGCAGACCGGGACAGGGTGCCTACGAGCAGTACTTC
TRBV5-4	.	TRBJ1-5	once	15	CASSLAPESNQPQHF	TGTGCCAGCAGCTTGGCGCCGGAGTCCAATCAGCCCCAGCATTTT
TRBV28	TRBD2	TRBJ2-7	.	15	CASSLAGGVIHEQYF	TGTGCCAGCAGTCTAGCGGGGGGAGTGATCCACGAGCAGTACTTC
TRBV5-1	.	TRBJ2-2	.	15	CASSLGRGNTGELFF	TGCGCCAGCAGCTTGGGCAGGGGAAACACCGGGGAGCTGTTTTTT
TRBV19	.	TRBJ2-2	once	15	CASSRRTENTGELFF	TGTGCCAGTAGTAGGAGGACGGAGAACACCGGGGAGCTGTTTTTT
TRBV9	.	TRBJ1-1	.	15	CASSTRGTQNTEAFF	TGTGCCAGCAGCACCCGGGGGACCCAGAACACTGAAGCTTTCTTT
TRBV29-1	.	TRBJ1-5	.	12	CSVGQGDQPQHF	TGCAGCGTTGGGCAGGGCGATCAGCCCCAGCATTTT
TRBV6-5	TRBD1	TRBJ2-5	.	13	CASSSQGVKTQYF	TGTGCCAGCAGTTCCCAGGGGGTCAAGACCCAGTACTTC
TRBV5-1	TRBD2	TRBJ2-5	.	16	CASSPGDSGGQETQYF	TGCGCCAGCAGCCCCGGTGATAGCGGGGGCCAAGAGACCCAGTACTTC
TRBV11-3	TRBD1	TRBJ2-5	.	15	CASSLTGAPGETQYF	TGTGCCAGCAGCTTAACAGGGGCCCCCGGTGAGACCCAGTACTTC
TRBV30	.	TRBJ1-1	.	15	CAWSAQDRGRAEAFF	TGTGCCTGGAGTGCTCAGGATCGGGGGCGCGCTGAAGCTTTCTTT
TRBV6-5	TRBD1	TRBJ1-4	.	15	CASRATGTANEKLFF	TGTGCCAGCAGAGCAACCGGGACAGCTAATGAAAAACTGTTTTTT
TRBV27	TRBD2	TRBJ2-1	.	16	CASSLSGLAGFNEQFF	TGTGCCAGCAGTTTATCGGGACTAGCGGGTTTCAATGAGCAGTTCTTC
TRBV6-1	.	TRBJ2-2	.	15	CASQRDPTPTGELFF	TGTGCCAGCCAGAGGGACCCGACACCGACCGGGGAGCTGTTTTTT
TRBV6-6	TRBD1	TRBJ1-1	few	16	CASSHSRTGLNTEAFF	TGTGCCAGCAGCCATTCCCGGACAGGCTTGAACACTGAAGCTTTCTTT
TRBV4-1	.	TRBJ1-1	once	14	CASSPVGSIAEAFF	TGCGCCAGCAGCCCCGTGGGGAGTATTGCTGAAGCTTTCTTT
TRBV18	TRBD2	TRBJ2-1	.	17	CASSPPTSGGIIDEQFF	TGTGCCAGCTCACCACCGACTAGCGGGGGGATCATCGATGAGCAGTTCTTC
TRBV29-1	TRBD1	TRBJ1-5	.	13	CSVEQGDNQPQHF	TGCAGCGTTGAACAGGGGGACAATCAGCCCCAGCATTTT
TRBV6-5	TRBD1	TRBJ1-2	.	16	CASSYLSGQGAYGYTF	TGTGCCAGCAGTTACTTATCTGGACAGGGGGCTTATGGCTACACCTTC
TRBV2	.	TRBJ2-3	.	16	CASSEGGAGWEGTQYF	TGTGCCAGCAGTGAAGGGGGGGCAGGGTGGGAAGGGACGCAGTATTTT
TRBV2	TRBD1	TRBJ2-1	.	14	CASRGQSSYNEQFF	TGTGCCAGCAGGGGACAGTCGTCTTACAATGAGCAGTTCTTC
TRBV18	.	TRBJ1-2	.	15	CASSPSQQPNYGYTF	TGTGCCAGCTCACCAAGTCAACAGCCCAACTATGGCTACACCTTC
TRBV6-5	TRBD1	TRBJ2-7	.	15	CASSYFRGLSYEQYF	TGTGCCAGCAGTTACTTCAGGGGGCTCTCCTACGAGCAGTACTTC
TRBV2	.	TRBJ2-3	.	14	CASMLDSYTDTQYF	TGTGCCAGCATGCTGGACTCCTACACAGATACGCAGTATTTT
TRBV5-1	TRBD2	TRBJ2-3	.	18	CASSFGITSGGSTDTQYF	TGCGCCAGCAGCTTTGGGATTACTAGCGGGGGGAGCACAGATACGCAGTATTTT
TRBV6-5	TRBD2	TRBJ2-7	.	15	CASVDLADPSYEQYF	TGTGCCAGTGTGGACCTAGCGGACCCTTCCTACGAGCAGTACTTC
TRBV6-1	.	TRBJ1-5	.	12	CASSGDNQPQHF	TGTGCCAGCTCTGGGGACAATCAGCCCCAGCATTTT
TRBV19	.	TRBJ1-1	.	15	CASTSTGNMNTEAFF	TGTGCCAGTACGTCAACCGGGAACATGAACACTGAAGCTTTCTTT
TRBV15	.	TRBJ2-7	.	13	CATSRGGTYEQYF	TGTGCCACCAGCAGAGGGGGTACCTACGAGCAGTACTTC
TRBV27	TRBD1	TRBJ2-7	.	11	CASSDRYEQYF	TGTGCCAGCTCGGACAGGTACGAGCAGTACTTC
TRBV23-1	.	TRBJ1-5	once	14	CASSFQKGNQPQHF	TGCGCCAGCAGTTTTCAGAAGGGGAATCAGCCCCAGCATTTT